This TCR beta chain was captured by sequencing in a study of cytomegalovirus exposure and HLA in healthy donors. Germline CDR1 and CDR2: LGHNA and YSLEER. Trimming cost V 0 bases and J 3 bases; bases outside gene matches: 5. This CDR3 has 17 residues. 60 Vbeta and 13 Jbeta primers were used in PCR. Assay used: immunoSEQ multiplex PCR; TCRdb lists only in-frame clones, some missing. The repertoire has 90,000 to 95,000 clones, over 70% of them found once; the top ten carry 1% to 1.5%. This sequence joins TRBV4-3 and TRBJ2-1; 10 bases are a match to TRBD1. Sequences were obtained from PBMCs. The clonotype originates from a girl under 10 years old in good health and CMV-seropositive. The CDR3 sequence: CASSQEMWDRGYNEQFF. DNA for the CDR3: TGCGCCAGCAGCCAAGAGATGTGGGACAGGGGCTACAATGAGCAGTTCTTC.